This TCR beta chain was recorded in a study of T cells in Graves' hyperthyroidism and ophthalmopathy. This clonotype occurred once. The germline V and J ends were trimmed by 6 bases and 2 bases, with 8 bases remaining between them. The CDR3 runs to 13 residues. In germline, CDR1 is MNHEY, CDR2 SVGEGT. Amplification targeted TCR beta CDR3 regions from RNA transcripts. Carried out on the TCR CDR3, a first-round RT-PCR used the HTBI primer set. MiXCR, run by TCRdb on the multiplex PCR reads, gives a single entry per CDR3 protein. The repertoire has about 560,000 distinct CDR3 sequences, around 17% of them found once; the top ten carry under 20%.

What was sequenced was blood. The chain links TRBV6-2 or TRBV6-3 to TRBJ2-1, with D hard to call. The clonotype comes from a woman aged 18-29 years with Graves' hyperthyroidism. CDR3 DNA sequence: TGTGCCAGCAGACAAAGAACCTACAATGAGCAGTTCTTC. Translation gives CASRQRTYNEQFF.